A single sample is the source of the 25 T cell receptor beta chains below, sequenced in a study of metastatic and nonmetastatic thyroid tumors. TCRdb recomputed clones from the PCR reads via MiXCR. Among fewer than 50,000 clones listed, 16% were seen once. Every patient underwent thyroid surgery untreated. Sequencing was done on a sample of blood. Source of these receptors: a female donor with papillary thyroid cancer or a benign thyroid nodule (not recorded which). Some clones in this sample may be carry-over from other donors' samples.

This clone has only a few counts. A clone one base away is much larger, so this may be a read error. This chain uses TRBV2 with TRBJ2-7, with 7 positions matching TRBD1. The germline V gene has CDR1 SNHLY and CDR2 FYNNEI. The CDR3 length is 13 residues. With 4 bases clipped from V and 3 bases from J, the junction kept 3 bases outside the gene matches. CDR3: CASSAGQCYEQYF. For the CDR3, the DNA is TGTGCCAGCAGTGCGGGACAGTGCTACGAGCAGTACTTC.

This clone was detected ten times or more. The chain uses TRBV24-1 and TRBJ1-2; 9 nucleotides agree with TRBD1. Per germline, CDR1 KGHDR and CDR2 SFDVKD. V gave up 4 bases and J gave up 8 bases; unmatched junction bases: 7. This CDR3 spans 14 amino acids. The CDR3 loop is CATSDGQGLGGYTF. CDR3 bases: TGTGCCACCAGTGACGGACAGGGGTTGGGAGGCTACACCTTC.

There are a few counts of this clone. The missing conserved phenylalanine or tryptophan at the end of this CDR3 makes a read error likely. The chain carries TRBV12-3 or TRBV12-4 and TRBJ1-1; 7 bases agree with TRBD1. V lost 11 bases and J lost 1; bases outside the gene matches: 10. The CDR3 is 14 residues long. The CDR3 DNA follows: TGTGCCGGCACCACAGGGGTCGCGAACACTGAAGCTTTCCTT. It is translated as CAGTTGVANTEAFL.

In this sample, this clone turned up many times. The chain uses TRBV18 and TRBJ1-2; TRBD1 might be the D (5 bases). The V end lost 3 bases, the J end lost 3 bases, and 11 bases lay between the germline ends. This CDR3 spans 14 amino acids. Germline V CDR1 and CDR2: KGHSH, LQKENI. The CDR3 loop is CASSPSGRDYGYTF. CDR3 in DNA: TGTGCCAGCTCACCCTCGGGACGGGACTATGGCTACACCTTC.

In its sample, this clone was seen many times. The chain is built from TRBV20-1 and TRBJ2-5, with 7 bases that match TRBD2. Losses at the gene ends were 6 bases for V and 7 bases for J; bases not matched to a gene: 14. The germline V gene encodes CDR1 DFQATT and CDR2 SNEGSKA (reference sequence). The CDR3 sequence is 14 residues long. CDR3 protein: CSASPGLVSGTQYF. In nucleotides, the CDR3 is TGCAGTGCCTCTCCAGGACTAGTCTCCGGGACCCAGTACTTC.

This clone was recorded many times. V usage is TRBV20-1 and J usage is TRBJ1-3, with D uncertain. From germline, CDR1 is DFQATT and CDR2 SNEGSKA (reference sequence). The length of the CDR3 is 15 residues. The V end was cut by 0 bases, the J end by 2 bases, with 11 bases between. CDR3 residues: CSARETWETGNTIYF. The CDR3 coding sequence is TGCAGTGCTAGAGAAACCTGGGAAACTGGAAACACCATATATTTT.

This clone was recorded at least ten times. The rearrangement links TRBV7-8 to TRBJ1-2; 7 bases map to TRBD1. The CDR3 is made up of 15 amino acids. CDR1 is SGHVS and CDR2 is FQNEAQ in the germline V gene. With 5 bases clipped from V and 6 bases from J, the junction kept 12 bases outside the gene matches. The CDR3 nucleotides read TGTGCCAGCAGCCTTCTCCTAACCGGGACAGATGGCTACACCTTC. Its translation: CASSLLLTGTDGYTF.

The CDR3 reads CSAKNRVSNSPLHF. In DNA, the CDR3 is TGCAGTGCTAAAAACAGGGTGTCGAATTCACCCCTCCACTTT. The chain is built from TRBV20-1 and TRBJ1-6, with D possibly TRBD1 on 6 matching bases. Germline V CDR1 and CDR2: DFQATT, SNEGSKA (reference sequence). V lost 4 bases to trimming and J lost 7 bases, with 14 bases between them. The CDR3 extends over 14 amino acids.

This clone was observed many times. The sample contains more than one DNA sequence encoding this CDR3. The chain combines TRBV6-1 with TRBJ1-2, with D hard to call. This CDR3 comprises 14 residues. V dropped 4 bases and J dropped 9 bases, with 18 bases sitting between them. Germline values: CDR1 MNHNS, CDR2 SASEGT. CDR3 sequence: CASSAGPSMSSYTF. For the CDR3, the DNA is TGTGCCAGCAGTGCCGGCCCCTCTATGAGTAGCTACACCTTC.

This clone was seen repeatedly, ten times or more. The conserved phenylalanine or tryptophan is not found at the CDR3 terminus, so this likely reflects a read error. The chain carries TRBV2 and TRBJ1-1; weak D call: TRBD1 (6 bases). Trimming pared 7 bases from V and 1 base from J, leaving 10 bases between. The CDR3 consists of 13 residues. From germline, CDR1 is SNHLY and CDR2 FYNNEI. Here the CDR3 DNA reads TGTGCCAGCACCTTGGACAGGAACACTGAAGCTTTCCTT. Its translation is CASTLDRNTEAFL.

V usage is TRBV20-1 and J usage is TRBJ2-7; D is unresolved. This CDR3 has 15 amino acids. Germline-derived CDR1 and CDR2 are DFQATT and SNEGSKA (reference sequence). Trimming took 0 bases from V and 5 from J, leaving 17 bases between them. In DNA form, the CDR3 reads TGCAGTGCTAGAGATGGGGTTACGGTGTCCGACGAGCAGTACTTC. This encodes CSARDGVTVSDEQYF.

In this sample, this clone turned up many times. The V and J genes are TRBV2 and TRBJ2-1; 12 bases are shared with TRBD2. CDR1 is SNHLY, CDR2 FYNNEI, per germline. The CDR3 spans 17 residues. The V and J ends lost 6 bases and 3 bases, in that order; junction bases with no gene match: 9. The CDR3 sequence is CASSPDRLAGVYNEQFF. The DNA for the CDR3 is TGTGCCAGCAGCCCCGATCGACTAGCGGGAGTCTACAATGAGCAGTTCTTC.

This clone has at least ten counts. The V and J genes are TRBV7-2 and TRBJ1-6; 9 bases line up with TRBD1. Trimming cost V 5 bases and J 9 bases; bases outside gene matches: 8. Germline-derived CDR1 and CDR2 are SGHTA and FQGNSA. The CDR3 consists of 15 residues. For the CDR3, the DNA is TGTGCCAGCAGCGCAGGGACAGGGCAATTTTCACCCCTCCACTTT. Protein: CASSAGTGQFSPLHF.

This clone was observed many times. This sequence joins TRBV30 and TRBJ1-2; unclear D gene. This CDR3 contains 8 residues. The germline V gene has CDR1 GTSNPN and CDR2 SVGIG (reference sequence). CDR3 sequence reads: CAMGGYTF. The CDR3 DNA reads as TGTGCTATGGGAGGCTACACCTTC.

As regards this clone: The junction shows a germline mismatch at one end, possibly a read error. The chain carries TRBV6-1 and TRBJ2-2; tentatively, D is TRBD1 or TRBD2 (5 bases each). CDR3 length: 14 amino acids. CDR1 is MNHNS, CDR2 SASEGT, per germline. The DNA of the CDR3 is TGTGCCAGCAGGCTAGGGGTCGCCCCCGGGGAGCTGTTCTTT. It codes for CASRLGVAPGELFF.

The table lists this clone with many counts. This may stem from a read error, because a much larger clone lies one nucleotide away. Other DNA sequences of this sample code for an identical CDR3. The gene calls are TRBV12-3 or TRBV12-4 and TRBJ2-5, with 8 nucleotides matching TRBD2. CDR3 size: 15 residues. The CDR3 DNA follows: TGTGCCAGCAGGCGACGCCCACTAGCGGAAGAGGCCCAGTACTTC. Protein: CASRRRPLAEEAQYF.

The chain employs TRBV5-1 and TRBJ1-5; D is undetermined. Trimming took 0 bases from V and 1 from J, leaving 8 bases between them. CDR3 length: 15 residues. In germline, CDR1 is SGHRS, CDR2 YFSETQ. The CDR3 reads CASSLAGGSNQPQHF. The CDR3 DNA follows: TGCGCCAGCAGCTTGGCTGGAGGGAGCAATCAGCCCCAGCATTTT. Full variable domain (outside the CDR3, taken from reference TRBV5-1 and TRBJ1-5): KAGVTQTPRYLIKTRGQQVTLSCSPISGHRSVSWYQQTPGQGLQFLFEYFSETQRNKGNFPGRFSGRQFSNSRSEMNVSTLELGDSALYLCASSLAGGSNQPQHFGDGTRLSIL.

In its sample, this clone was seen many times. CDR3 DNA sequence: TGTGCCATCAGTAGGGACACCCTGGTTGGCACTGAAGCTTTCTTT. It translates to CAISRDTLVGTEAFF. The V and J genes are TRBV10-3 and TRBJ1-1; weak D call: TRBD1 (6 bases). Germline V lookup: CDR1 ENHRY, CDR2 SYGVKD. The CDR3 covers 15 residues. V lost 5 bases and J 4 bases, leaving 17 bases between the germline ends.

The chain couples TRBV20-1 to TRBJ2-1; 8 nucleotides agree with TRBD1. Germline V gene sequence: CDR1 DFQATT, CDR2 SNEGSKA (reference sequence). The CDR3 runs to 15 residues. V shed 2 bases, J shed 5 bases, and the junction held 8 bases outside the gene matches. The CDR3 loop reads CSARKYGTGDNEQFF. The CDR3 DNA reads TGCAGTGCTAGAAAATACGGGACAGGAGACAATGAGCAGTTCTTC.

This clone was seen a handful of times. The chain uses TRBV6-1 and TRBJ2-7; TRBD2 matches 7 bases. V shed 1 base and J 5 bases; nucleotides not matched to a gene: 8. Germline loops: CDR1 MNHNS, CDR2 SASEGT. This CDR3 spans 15 amino acids. This CDR3 reads CASSEEEGGSHEQYF. DNA for the CDR3: TGTGCCAGCAGTGAAGAAGAGGGCGGGAGTCACGAGCAGTACTTC.

In regard to this clone: A clone one base away is much larger, so this may be a read error. Other DNA sequences of this sample code for an identical CDR3. Here the CDR3 DNA reads TGTGCCATCAGTCGCTCGGGGGGGGGAGAGACCCAGTACTTT. Its protein is CAISRSGGGETQYF. The chain has TRBV10-3 and TRBJ2-5; TRBD2 matches at 8 bases. The germline V gene encodes CDR1 ENHRY and CDR2 SYGVKD. The CDR3 sequence is 14 residues long.

This clone showed up many times. The chain is built from TRBV20-1 and TRBJ1-2; the match to TRBD1 covers 7 bases. Trimming cost V 0 bases and J 8 bases; bases outside gene matches: 15. The CDR3 consists of 16 residues. Germline assignment: CDR1 DFQATT and CDR2 SNEGSKA (reference sequence). CDR3 residues: CSARDLRTGLTGGYTF. The CDR3 region has the DNA TGCAGTGCTAGAGATCTTCGGACAGGCCTGACAGGGGGCTACACCTTC.

This clone is labeled as medium-sized. This chain uses TRBV10-1 with TRBJ2-1; 7 bases are a match to TRBD1. Trimming took 4 bases from V and 5 from J; bases not matched to a gene: 2. The CDR3 runs 13 residues. CDR1 is WNHNN and CDR2 is SYGVQD in the germline V gene (reference sequence). This chain's CDR3 is CASSGTGNNEQFF. CDR3 bases: TGCGCCAGCAGTGGGACAGGAAACAATGAGCAGTTCTTC.

This clone has more than one count but fewer than ten. The chain uses TRBV12-5 and TRBJ2-1; D is unclear. This CDR3 has 12 residues. Germline CDR1 is LGHNT and CDR2 is FRNRAP. V was clipped by 1 base and J by 8 bases, with 6 bases between them. CDR3 protein: CASGLGPYEQFF. CDR3 nucleotide sequence: TGTGCTAGTGGTTTGGGGCCATATGAGCAGTTCTTC. The whole variable domain, filled in from reference TRBV12-5 and TRBJ2-1, reads DARVTQTPRHKVTEMGQEVTMRCQPILGHNTVFWYRQTMMQGLELLAYFRNRAPLDDSGMPKDRFSAEMPDATLATLKIQPSEPRDSAVYFCASGLGPYEQFFGPGTRLTVL.

This clone was detected only a few times. A much bigger clone sits one base away, suggesting this may be a read error. V and J are TRBV5-1 and TRBJ2-3, with D possibly being TRBD1 or TRBD2 (5 bases each). This CDR3 is built from 14 residues. Germline V gives CDR1 SGHRS, CDR2 YFSETQ. Trimming shortened V by 1 base and J by 10 bases, and 16 bases separated the two germline ends. The CDR3 loop is CASSLQGARDAQYF. The CDR3 DNA sequence: TGCGCCAGCAGCTTGCAAGGGGCACGGGATGCGCAGTATTTT.